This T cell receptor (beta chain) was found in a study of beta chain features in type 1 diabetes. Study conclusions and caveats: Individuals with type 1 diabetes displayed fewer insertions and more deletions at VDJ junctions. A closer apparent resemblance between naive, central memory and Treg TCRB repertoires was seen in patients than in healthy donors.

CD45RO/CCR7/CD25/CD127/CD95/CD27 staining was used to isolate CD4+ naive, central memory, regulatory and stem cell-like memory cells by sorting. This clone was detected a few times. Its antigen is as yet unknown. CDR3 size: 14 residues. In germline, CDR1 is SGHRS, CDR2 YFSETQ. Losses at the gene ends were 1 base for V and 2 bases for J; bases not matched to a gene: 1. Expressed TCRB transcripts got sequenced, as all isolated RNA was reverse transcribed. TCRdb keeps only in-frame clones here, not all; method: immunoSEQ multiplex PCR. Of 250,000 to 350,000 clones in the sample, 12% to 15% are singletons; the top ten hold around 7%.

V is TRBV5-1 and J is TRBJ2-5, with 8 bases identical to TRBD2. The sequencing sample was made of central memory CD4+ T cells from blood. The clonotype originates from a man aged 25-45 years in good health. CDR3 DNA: TGCGCCAGCAGCTTGACGGGGGGGCAAGAGACCCAGTACTTC. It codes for CASSLTGGQETQYF.